These 2 T cell receptor beta chains share one sample of origin, sequenced in a study of cytomegalovirus exposure and HLA in healthy donors. The primer mix had 60 Vbeta and 13 Jbeta primers. Data came from immunoSEQ multiplex PCR; TCRdb stores just in-frame clones and leaves some out. The sample includes roughly 49,000 clones, 65% to 85% seen only once; the top ten take roughly 2.5%. The sequencing input was PBMCs. Every receptor here comes from a boy aged 5-17 years in good health and CMV-seropositive.

This clone appeared once. The J gene is TRBJ2-5, the V gene TRBV15, with D possibly TRBD2 on 6 matching bases. The DNA matches TRBJ2-7 better at its end, which makes the J call doubtful. The CDR3 is 14 residues long. Germline V lookup: CDR1 LNHNV, CDR2 YYDKDF (reference sequence). The chain's CDR3 is CATSREGTDYEQYF. The CDR3 region has the DNA TGTGCCACCAGCAGAGAAGGGACTGACTACGAGCAGTACTTC.

The chain carries TRBV11-2 and TRBJ2-3, with 10 nucleotides matching TRBD1. The V gene's germline CDR1 is SGHAT and CDR2 FQNNGV. V gave up 4 bases and J gave up 0 bases; unmatched junction bases: 4. The CDR3 spans 16 residues. The DNA for the CDR3 is TGTGCCAGCAGCTACGACAGGGGGCTTAGCACAGATACGCAGTATTTT. Protein product: CASSYDRGLSTDTQYF. The full variable domain, rest sourced from reference TRBV11-2 and TRBJ2-3, is EAGVAQSPRYKIIEKRQSVAFWCNPISGHATLYWYQQILGQGPKLLIQFQNNGVVDDSQLPKDRFSAERLKGVDSTLKIQPAKLEDSAVYLCASSYDRGLSTDTQYFGPGTRLTVL.